The clone carrying this T cell receptor beta chain was seen once. No antigen is known for it. The CDR3 covers 11 residues. The V end lost 9 bases, the J end lost 7 bases, and 11 bases lay between the germline ends. Germline lookup yields CDR1 MGHDK and CDR2 SYGVNS. The data originate from a study of CD8 T cells in Susac syndrome. General study points: The CD4+ T cell repertoires, which came from Susac syndrome patients, showed no sign of clonal expansion.

In contrast to the negatively isolated CD8+ and CD4+ T cells, TEMRA cells were FACS-enriched. Reverse transcription of roughly 0.45 to 1 ug RNA was performed with random hexamers. TCRdb reprocessed the immunoSEQ multiplex PCR reads with MiXCR, giving one entry per CDR3 protein. Here the sample spans roughly 75,000 distinct CDR3 sequences, around 93% being singletons. The rearrangement uses TRBV25-1 and TRBJ2-3; either TRBD1 or TRBD2 may fit D (5 bases each). The sequence came from a human donor with Susac syndrome. Sequencing used CD4+ T cells from PBMCs. The CDR3 sequence: CASEGPYTQYF. In nucleotides, the CDR3 is TGTGCCAGTGAGGGGCCCTATACGCAGTATTTT.